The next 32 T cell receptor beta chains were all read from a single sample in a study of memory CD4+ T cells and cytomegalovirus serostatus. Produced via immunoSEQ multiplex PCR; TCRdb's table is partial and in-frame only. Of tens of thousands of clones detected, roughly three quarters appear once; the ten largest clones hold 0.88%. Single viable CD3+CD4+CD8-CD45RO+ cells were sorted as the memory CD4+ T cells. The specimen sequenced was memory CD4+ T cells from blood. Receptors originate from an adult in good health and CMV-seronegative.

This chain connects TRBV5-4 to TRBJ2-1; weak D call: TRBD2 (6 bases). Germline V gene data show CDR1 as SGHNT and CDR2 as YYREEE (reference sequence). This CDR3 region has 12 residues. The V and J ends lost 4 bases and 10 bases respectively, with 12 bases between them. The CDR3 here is CASSGRLGEQFF. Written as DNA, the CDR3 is TGTGCCAGCAGCGGGCGACTAGGGGAGCAGTTCTTC. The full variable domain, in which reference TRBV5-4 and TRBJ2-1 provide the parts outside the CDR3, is ETGVTQSPTHLIKTRGQQVTLRCSSQSGHNTVSWYQQALGQGPQFIFQYYREEENGRGNFPPRFSGLQFPNYSSELNVNALELDDSALYLCASSGRLGEQFFGPGTRLTVL.

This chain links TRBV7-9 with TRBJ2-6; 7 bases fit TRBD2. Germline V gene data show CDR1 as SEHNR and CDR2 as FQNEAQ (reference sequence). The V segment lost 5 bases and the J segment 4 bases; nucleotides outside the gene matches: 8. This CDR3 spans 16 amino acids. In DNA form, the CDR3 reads TGTGCCAGCAGCGCCCCTTCAGCGGGGGGGGCCAACGTCCTGACTTTC. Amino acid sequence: CASSAPSAGGANVLTF.

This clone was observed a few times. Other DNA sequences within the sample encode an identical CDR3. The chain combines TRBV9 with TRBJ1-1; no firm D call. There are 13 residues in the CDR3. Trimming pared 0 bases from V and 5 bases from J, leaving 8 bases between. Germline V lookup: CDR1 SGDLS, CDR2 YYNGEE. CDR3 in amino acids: CASSVGGRTEAFF. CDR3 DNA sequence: TGTGCCAGCAGCGTAGGGGGTAGGACTGAAGCTTTCTTT.

In DNA form, the CDR3 reads TGTGCCAGCAGCTTGGGGCAGATAGGCAATCAGCCCCAGCATTTT. Translated: CASSLGQIGNQPQHF. The chain uses TRBV5-8 and TRBJ1-5; D not resolved. Germline CDR1 reads SGHTS; CDR2 reads YDEGEE. V gave up 0 bases and J gave up 2 bases, with 9 bases separating them. The CDR3 length is 15 residues.

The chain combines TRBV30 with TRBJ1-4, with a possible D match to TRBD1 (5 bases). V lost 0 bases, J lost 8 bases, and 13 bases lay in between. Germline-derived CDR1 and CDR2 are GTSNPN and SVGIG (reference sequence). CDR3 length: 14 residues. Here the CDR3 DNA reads TGTGCCTGGAGTGTACTGGCGGGGGGAGAAAAACTGTTTTTT. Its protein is CAWSVLAGGEKLFF.

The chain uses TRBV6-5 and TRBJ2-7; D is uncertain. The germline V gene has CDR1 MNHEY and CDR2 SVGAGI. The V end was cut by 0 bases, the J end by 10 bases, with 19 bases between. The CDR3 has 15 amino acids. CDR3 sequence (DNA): TGTGCCAGCAGTTACTCGACCGCGGATGGGATCGGACAGTACTTC. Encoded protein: CASSYSTADGIGQYF.

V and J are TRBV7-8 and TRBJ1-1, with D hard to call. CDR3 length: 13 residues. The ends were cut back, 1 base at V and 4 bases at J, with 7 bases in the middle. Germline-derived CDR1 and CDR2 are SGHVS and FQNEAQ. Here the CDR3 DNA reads TGTGCCAGCAGCTTAGACGACTTCACTGAAGCTTTCTTT. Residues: CASSLDDFTEAFF.

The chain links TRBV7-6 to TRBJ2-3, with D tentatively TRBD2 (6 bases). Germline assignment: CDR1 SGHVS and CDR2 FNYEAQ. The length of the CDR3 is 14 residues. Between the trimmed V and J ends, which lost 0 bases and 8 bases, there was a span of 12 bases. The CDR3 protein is CASSLARREGTQYF. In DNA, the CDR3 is TGTGCCAGCAGCTTAGCACGGAGGGAAGGTACGCAGTATTTT.

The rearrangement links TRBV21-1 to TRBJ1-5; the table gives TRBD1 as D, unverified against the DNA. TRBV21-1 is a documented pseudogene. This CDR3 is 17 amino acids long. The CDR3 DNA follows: TGTGCCAGCCGCCCGCTTAAGACAGGGGGCATCGATCAGCCCCAGCATTTT. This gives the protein CASRPLKTGGIDQPQHF.

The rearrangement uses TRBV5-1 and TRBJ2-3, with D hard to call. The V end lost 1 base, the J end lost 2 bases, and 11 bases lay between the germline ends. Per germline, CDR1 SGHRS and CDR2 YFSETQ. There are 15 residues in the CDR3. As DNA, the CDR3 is TGCGCCAGCAGCTTGAAGCAGCCATACACAGATACGCAGTATTTT. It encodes CASSLKQPYTDTQYF.

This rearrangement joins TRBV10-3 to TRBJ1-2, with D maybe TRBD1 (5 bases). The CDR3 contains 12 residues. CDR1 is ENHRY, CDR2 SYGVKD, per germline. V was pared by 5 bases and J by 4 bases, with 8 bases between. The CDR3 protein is CAISSDSYGYTF. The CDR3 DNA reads TGTGCCATCAGTTCCGACAGCTATGGCTACACCTTC.

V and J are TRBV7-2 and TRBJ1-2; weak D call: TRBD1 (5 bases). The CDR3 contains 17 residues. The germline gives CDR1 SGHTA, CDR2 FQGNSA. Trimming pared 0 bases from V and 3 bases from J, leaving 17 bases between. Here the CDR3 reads CASSLAPAGLGDYGYTF. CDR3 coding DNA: TGTGCCAGCAGCTTAGCCCCGGCAGGGTTGGGTGACTATGGCTACACCTTC.

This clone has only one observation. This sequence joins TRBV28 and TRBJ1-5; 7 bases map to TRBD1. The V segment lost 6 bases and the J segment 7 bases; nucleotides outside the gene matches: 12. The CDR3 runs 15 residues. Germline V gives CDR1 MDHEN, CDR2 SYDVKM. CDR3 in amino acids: CASRLGTEGGQPQHF. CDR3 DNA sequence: TGTGCCAGCAGACTCGGGACAGAGGGTGGGCAGCCCCAGCATTTT.

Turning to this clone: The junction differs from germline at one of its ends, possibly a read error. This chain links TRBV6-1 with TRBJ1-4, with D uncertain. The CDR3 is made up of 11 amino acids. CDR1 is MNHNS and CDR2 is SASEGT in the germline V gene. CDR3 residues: CASSESIKVVF. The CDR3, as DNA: TGTGCCAGCAGTGAAAGTATTAAGGTTGTATTT.

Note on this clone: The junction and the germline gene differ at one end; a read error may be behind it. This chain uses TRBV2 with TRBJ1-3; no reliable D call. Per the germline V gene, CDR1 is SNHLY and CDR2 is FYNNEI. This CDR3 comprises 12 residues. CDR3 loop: CASTLDRIYWNF. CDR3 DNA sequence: TGTGCCAGCACCTTGGACCGGATTTATTGGAATTTT.

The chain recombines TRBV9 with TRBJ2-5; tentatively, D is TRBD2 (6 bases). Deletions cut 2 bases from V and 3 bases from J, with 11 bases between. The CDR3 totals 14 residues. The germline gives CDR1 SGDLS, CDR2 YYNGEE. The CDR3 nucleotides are TGTGCCAGCAGCGTTGCCCCGGGAGAAGAGACCCAGTACTTC. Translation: CASSVAPGEETQYF.

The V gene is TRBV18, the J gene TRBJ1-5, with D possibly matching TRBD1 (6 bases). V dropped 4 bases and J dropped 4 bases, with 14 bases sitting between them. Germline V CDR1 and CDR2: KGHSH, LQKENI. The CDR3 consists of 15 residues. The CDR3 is CASSQDRQDNQPQHF. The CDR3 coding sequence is TGTGCCAGCTCACAAGACAGGCAAGATAATCAGCCCCAGCATTTT.

This chain's CDR3 is CASSYGLATNEKLFF. In nucleotides, the CDR3 is TGTGCCAGCAGTTACGGACTTGCAACTAATGAAAAACTGTTTTTT. The chain carries TRBV2 and TRBJ1-4, with D hard to call. V lost 5 bases to trimming and J lost 0 bases, with 10 bases between them. The CDR3 sequence is 15 residues long. The germline V gene encodes CDR1 SNHLY and CDR2 FYNNEI.

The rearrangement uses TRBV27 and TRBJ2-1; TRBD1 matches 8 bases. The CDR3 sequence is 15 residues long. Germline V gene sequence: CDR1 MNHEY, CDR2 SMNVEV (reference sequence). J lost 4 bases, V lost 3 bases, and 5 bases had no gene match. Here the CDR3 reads CASSLWTGYYNEQFF. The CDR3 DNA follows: TGTGCCAGCAGTTTGTGGACAGGGTATTACAATGAGCAGTTCTTC.

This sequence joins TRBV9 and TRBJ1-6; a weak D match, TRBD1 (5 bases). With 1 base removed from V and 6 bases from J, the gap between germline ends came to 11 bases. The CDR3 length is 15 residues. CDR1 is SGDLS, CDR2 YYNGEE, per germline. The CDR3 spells CASSVFQGLNSPLHF. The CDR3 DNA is TGTGCCAGCAGCGTATTTCAGGGTCTTAATTCACCCCTCCACTTT. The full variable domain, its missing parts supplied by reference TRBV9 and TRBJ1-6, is DSGVTQTPKHLITATGQRVTLRCSPRSGDLSVYWYQQSLDQGLQFLIQYYNGEERAKGNILERFSAQQFPDLHSELNLSSLELGDSALYFCASSVFQGLNSPLHFGNGTRLTVT.

The DNA for the CDR3 is TGTGCCAGCAGCTTAACAGGGAGCATTGGCCCTGAAGCTTTCTTT. Translation gives CASSLTGSIGPEAFF. The chain combines TRBV13 with TRBJ1-1, with D possibly being TRBD1 (6 bases). CDR1 and CDR2 from the germline V gene are PRHDT and FYEKMQ (reference sequence). This CDR3 has 15 amino acids. Deletions cut 2 bases from V and 6 bases from J, with 16 bases between.

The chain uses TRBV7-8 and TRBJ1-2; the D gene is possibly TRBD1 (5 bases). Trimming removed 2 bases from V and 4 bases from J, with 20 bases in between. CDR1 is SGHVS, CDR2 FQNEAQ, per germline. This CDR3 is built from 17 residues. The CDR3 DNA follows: TGTGCCAGCAGCTTACGGACCCAGGGAGTGTTTGGCTATGGCTACACCTTC. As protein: CASSLRTQGVFGYGYTF. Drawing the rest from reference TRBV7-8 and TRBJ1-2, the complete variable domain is GAGVSQSPRYKVAKRGQDVALRCDPISGHVSLFWYQQALGQGPEFLTYFQNEAQLDKSGLPSDRFFAERPEGSVSTLKIQRTQQEDSAVYLCASSLRTQGVFGYGYTFGSGTRLTVV.

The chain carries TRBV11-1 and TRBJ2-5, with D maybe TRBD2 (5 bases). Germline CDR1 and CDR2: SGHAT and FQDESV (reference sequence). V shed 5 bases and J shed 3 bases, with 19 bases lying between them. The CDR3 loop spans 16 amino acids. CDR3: CASSPPGSAKKETQYF. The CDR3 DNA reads TGTGCCAGCAGCCCTCCGGGGTCGGCCAAAAAAGAGACCCAGTACTTC.

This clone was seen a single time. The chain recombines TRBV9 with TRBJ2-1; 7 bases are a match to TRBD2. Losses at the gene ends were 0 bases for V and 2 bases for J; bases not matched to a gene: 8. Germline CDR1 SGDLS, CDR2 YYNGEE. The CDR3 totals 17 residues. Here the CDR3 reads CASSVGKLAFTYNEQFF. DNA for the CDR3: TGTGCCAGCAGCGTAGGAAAACTAGCGTTCACCTACAATGAGCAGTTCTTC.

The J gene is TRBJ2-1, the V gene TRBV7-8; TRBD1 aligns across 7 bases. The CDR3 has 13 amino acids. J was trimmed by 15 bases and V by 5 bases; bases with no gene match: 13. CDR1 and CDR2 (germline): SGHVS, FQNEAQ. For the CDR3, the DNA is TGTGCCAGCAGCCCACATACCGGGACAGAGATGTTCTTC. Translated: CASSPHTGTEMFF.

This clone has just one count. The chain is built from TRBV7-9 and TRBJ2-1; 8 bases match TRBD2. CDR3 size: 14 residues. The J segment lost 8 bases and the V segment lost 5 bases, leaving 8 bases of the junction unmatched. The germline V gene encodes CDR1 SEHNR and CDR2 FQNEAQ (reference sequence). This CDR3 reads CASSAGLAVDEQFF. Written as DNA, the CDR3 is TGTGCCAGCAGCGCAGGACTAGCCGTAGATGAGCAGTTCTTC.

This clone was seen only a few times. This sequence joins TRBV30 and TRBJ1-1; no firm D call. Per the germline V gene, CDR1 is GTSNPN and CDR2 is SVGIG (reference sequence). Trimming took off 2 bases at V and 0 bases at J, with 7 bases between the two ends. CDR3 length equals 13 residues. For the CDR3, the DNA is TGTGCCTGGAGTAAGGTTATGAACACTGAAGCTTTCTTT. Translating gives CAWSKVMNTEAFF.

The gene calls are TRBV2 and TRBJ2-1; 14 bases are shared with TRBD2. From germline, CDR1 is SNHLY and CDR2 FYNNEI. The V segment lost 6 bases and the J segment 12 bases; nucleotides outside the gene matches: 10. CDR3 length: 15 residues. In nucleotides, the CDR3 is TGTGCCAGCAGCGCCTCGACTAGCGGGAGGGCTTGGCAGTTCTTC. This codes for CASSASTSGRAWQFF.

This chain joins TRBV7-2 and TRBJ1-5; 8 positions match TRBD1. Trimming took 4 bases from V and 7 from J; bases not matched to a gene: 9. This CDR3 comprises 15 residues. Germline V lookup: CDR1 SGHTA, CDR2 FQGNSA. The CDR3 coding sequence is TGTGCCAGCAGCTCGGGACAGGTGCAGGGACAGCCCCAGCATTTT. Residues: CASSSGQVQGQPQHF.

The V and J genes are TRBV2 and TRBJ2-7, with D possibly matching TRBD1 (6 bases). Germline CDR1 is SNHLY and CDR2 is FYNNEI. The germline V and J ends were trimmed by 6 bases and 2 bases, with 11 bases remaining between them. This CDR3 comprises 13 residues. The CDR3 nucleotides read TGTGCCAGCAGCCGGGACACGGCCTACGAGCAGTACTTC. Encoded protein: CASSRDTAYEQYF.

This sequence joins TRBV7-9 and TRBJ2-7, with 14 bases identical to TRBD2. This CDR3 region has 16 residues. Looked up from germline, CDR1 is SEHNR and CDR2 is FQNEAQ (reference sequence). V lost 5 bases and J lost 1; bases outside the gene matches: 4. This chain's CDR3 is CASSPGLAGGSYEQYF. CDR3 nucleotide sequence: TGTGCCAGCAGCCCCGGACTAGCGGGGGGTTCCTACGAGCAGTACTTC.

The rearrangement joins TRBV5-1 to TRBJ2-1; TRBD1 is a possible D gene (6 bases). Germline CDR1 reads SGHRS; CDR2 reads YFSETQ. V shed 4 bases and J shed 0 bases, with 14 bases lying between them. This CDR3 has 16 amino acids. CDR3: CASSSLSRGSYNEQFF. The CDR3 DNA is TGCGCCAGCAGCAGCCTTAGCAGGGGCTCCTACAATGAGCAGTTCTTC.